This T cell receptor beta chain was profiled in a study of blood T cell repertoires in COVID-19. Study in general: The origin of the acute and convalescent COVID-19 samples was the United States, Italy and Spain.

Assay: immunoSEQ multiplex PCR; the TCRdb copy retains only in-frame clones and omits some. The sample lists tens of thousands of clones; roughly 82% were seen once. Germline V gives CDR1 SEHNR, CDR2 FQNEAQ (reference sequence). The germline V and J ends were trimmed by 1 base and 7 bases, with 10 bases remaining between them. The CDR3 runs 14 residues. Sequencing used peripheral blood. The source is an elderly woman with acute or convalescent COVID-19. The V gene is TRBV7-9, the J gene TRBJ2-2, with D unclear. Written as DNA, the CDR3 is TGTGCCAGCAGCTTAGATGCGGAGCACGGGGAGCTGTTTTTT. Its protein is CASSLDAEHGELFF.